Given below is one T cell receptor (beta chain) in context. The source of the sample is a study of blood T cell repertoires in COVID-19. For the study at large: Both acute and convalescent COVID-19 samples were obtained from the United States, Italy and Spain. T cells, B-cell-depleted T cells, or PBMCs supplied cDNA or gDNA.

In the authors' workflow: Estimation of nucleated cell counts relied on the amplification of reference gene primers. Sequencing was performed with immunoSEQ multiplex PCR; in TCRdb, only in-frame clones are kept and a portion is missing. V and J calls and clone size come straight from that table; D and trimming were deduced from the DNA. The data contain over 80,000 clones, approximately 86% of them singletons. Material: peripheral blood. The clonotype originates from a man in his forties or fifties with acute or convalescent COVID-19.

As DNA, the CDR3 is TGTGCCACCAGTGATTTGAGGGCAGGGGCCATCTATGGCTACACCTTC. Its translation is CATSDLRAGAIYGYTF. V and J are TRBV24-1 and TRBJ1-2; a weak D match, TRBD1 (6 bases). The V end lost 0 bases, the J end lost 4 bases, and 14 bases lay between the germline ends. The CDR3 runs 16 residues. Germline CDR1 and CDR2: KGHDR and SFDVKD.